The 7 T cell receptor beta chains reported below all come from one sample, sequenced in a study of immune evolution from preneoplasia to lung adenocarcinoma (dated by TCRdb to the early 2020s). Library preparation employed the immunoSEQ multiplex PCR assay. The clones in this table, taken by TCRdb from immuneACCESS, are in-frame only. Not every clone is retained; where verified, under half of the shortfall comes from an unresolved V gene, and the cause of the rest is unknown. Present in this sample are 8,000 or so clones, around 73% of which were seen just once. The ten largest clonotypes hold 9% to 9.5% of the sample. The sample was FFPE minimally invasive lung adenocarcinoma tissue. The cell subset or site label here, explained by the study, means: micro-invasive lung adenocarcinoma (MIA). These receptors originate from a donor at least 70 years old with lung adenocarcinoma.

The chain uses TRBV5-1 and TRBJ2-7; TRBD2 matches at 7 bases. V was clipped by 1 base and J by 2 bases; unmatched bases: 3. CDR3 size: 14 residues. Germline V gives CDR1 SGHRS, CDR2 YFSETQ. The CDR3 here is CASSLPGLAYEQYF. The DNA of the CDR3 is TGCGCCAGCAGCTTGCCTGGACTAGCCTACGAGCAGTACTTC. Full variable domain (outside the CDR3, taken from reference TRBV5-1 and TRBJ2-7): KAGVTQTPRYLIKTRGQQVTLSCSPISGHRSVSWYQQTPGQGLQFLFEYFSETQRNKGNFPGRFSGRQFSNSRSEMNVSTLELGDSALYLCASSLPGLAYEQYFGPGTRLTVT.

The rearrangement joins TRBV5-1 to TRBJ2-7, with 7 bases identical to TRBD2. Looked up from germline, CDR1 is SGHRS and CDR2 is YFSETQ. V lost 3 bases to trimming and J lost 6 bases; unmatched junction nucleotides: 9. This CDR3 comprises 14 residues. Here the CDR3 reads CASSSWEGPGEQYF. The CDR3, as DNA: TGCGCCAGCAGCTCGTGGGAGGGCCCTGGCGAGCAGTACTTC.

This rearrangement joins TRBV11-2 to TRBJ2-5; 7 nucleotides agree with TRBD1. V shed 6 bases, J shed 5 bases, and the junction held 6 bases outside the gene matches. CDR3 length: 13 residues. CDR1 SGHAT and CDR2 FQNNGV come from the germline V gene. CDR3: CASRQGTDETQYF. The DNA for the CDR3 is TGTGCCAGCAGACAGGGGACGGATGAGACCCAGTACTTC.

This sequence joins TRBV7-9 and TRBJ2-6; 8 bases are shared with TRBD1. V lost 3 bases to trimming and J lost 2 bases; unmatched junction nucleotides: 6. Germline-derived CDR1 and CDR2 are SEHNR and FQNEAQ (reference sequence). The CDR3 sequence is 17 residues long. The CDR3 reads CASSLWQQGAGANVLTF. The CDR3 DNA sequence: TGTGCCAGCAGCTTGTGGCAACAGGGGGCTGGGGCCAACGTCCTGACTTTC.

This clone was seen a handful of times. CDR3 sequence reads: CASSLARETANYGYTF. The CDR3 DNA follows: TGTGCCAGCAGCTTAGCGCGGGAGACAGCTAACTATGGCTACACCTTC. The gene calls are TRBV7-9 and TRBJ1-2; tentative D call: TRBD1 (5 bases). Germline V gene data show CDR1 as SEHNR and CDR2 as FQNEAQ (reference sequence). V dropped 0 bases and J dropped 0 bases, with 11 bases sitting between them. The CDR3 sequence is 16 residues long. Together with reference TRBV7-9 and TRBJ1-2, the CDR3 gives the full variable domain: DTGVSQNPRHKITKRGQNVTFRCDPISEHNRLYWYRQTLGQGPEFLTYFQNEAQLEKSRLLSDRFSAERPKGSFSTLEIQRTEQGDSAMYLCASSLARETANYGYTFGSGTRLTVV.

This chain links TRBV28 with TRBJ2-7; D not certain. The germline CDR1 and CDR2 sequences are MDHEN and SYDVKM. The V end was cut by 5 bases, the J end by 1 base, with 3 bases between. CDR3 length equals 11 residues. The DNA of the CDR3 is TGTGCCAGCAGTCAGTCCTACGAGCAGTACTTC. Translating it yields CASSQSYEQYF.

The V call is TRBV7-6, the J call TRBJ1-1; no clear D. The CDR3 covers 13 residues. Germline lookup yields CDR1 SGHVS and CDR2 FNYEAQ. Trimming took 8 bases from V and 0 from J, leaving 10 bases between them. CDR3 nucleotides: TGTGCCAGCTCCCTCGATGTGAACACTGAAGCTTTCTTT. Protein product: CASSLDVNTEAFF. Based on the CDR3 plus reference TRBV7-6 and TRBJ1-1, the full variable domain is GAGVSQSPRYKVTKRGQDVALRCDPISGHVSLYWYRQALGQGPEFLTYFNYEAQQDKSGLPNDRFSAERPEGSISTLTIQRTEQRDSAMYRCASSLDVNTEAFFGQGTRLTVV.